Reported below is one TCR beta chain. What it recognizes is unknown. CDR1 SGDLS and CDR2 YYNGEE come from the germline V gene. The CDR3 is made up of 22 amino acids. With V trimmed by 5 bases and J by 0 bases, 20 bases remained unmatched. TCRdb processed the reads anew with MiXCR; each CDR3 protein has one entry. The sample lists tens of thousands of distinct CDR3 sequences, 20% seen once, with more than 65% in the top ten. This specimen belongs to a study of T cell repertoires in cytomegalovirus infection. The sequence was collected from a human donor in good health (CMV status not recorded). Some clones in this sample may be carry-over from other donors' samples. Sequences were derived from CD8+ T cells from cultured PBMCs, sampled from culture after CMV antigen stimulation. The chain recombines TRBV9 with TRBJ2-1; TRBD2 aligns across 13 bases. The CDR3 is CASSSPTPGLAGFSRSYNEQFF. In DNA form, the CDR3 reads TGTGCCAGCAGTAGTCCAACCCCGGGACTAGCGGGATTCTCGCGCTCCTACAATGAGCAGTTCTTC.